The 29 T cell receptor beta chains in this list originate from one sample, sequenced in a study of blood T cell repertoires in COVID-19. Sequenced by immunoSEQ multiplex PCR; TCRdb stores in-frame clones only, minus some. The sample yields about 74,000 clones, more than 75% seen once. The sequenced sample consisted of peripheral blood. These receptors all come from a human donor in a cohort sampled during active COVID-19.

The J gene is TRBJ2-7, the V gene TRBV6-2 or TRBV6-3; D might be TRBD1 (6 bases). V lost 2 bases and J lost 1, with 18 bases in between. Germline CDR1 is MNHEY and CDR2 is SVGEGT. The CDR3 runs to 17 residues. CDR3 loop: CASSYETGGVRSYEQYF. CDR3 sequence (DNA): TGTGCCAGCAGTTACGAGACAGGCGGAGTGCGTTCCTACGAGCAGTACTTC.

This rearrangement joins TRBV18 to TRBJ2-5, with 10 bases aligning to TRBD1. Germline CDR1 reads KGHSH; CDR2 reads LQKENI. The trim removed 3 bases at V and 5 bases at J, leaving 3 bases unmatched. This CDR3 comprises 14 residues. In DNA form, the CDR3 reads TGTGCCAGCTCACCGGACAGGGGGGATGAGACCCAGTACTTC. It specifies CASSPDRGDETQYF.

As for this clone: A junction boundary mismatches the germline segment, possibly from a read error. Written as DNA, the CDR3 is TGCGTCGCAGTCTCTGGCACTGAAGCTTTCTTT. This gives the protein CVAVSGTEAFF. The rearrangement uses TRBV19 and TRBJ1-1; no definite D call. The CDR3 is 11 amino acids. CDR1 is LNHDA, CDR2 SQIVND, per germline (reference sequence).

V usage is TRBV29-1 and J usage is TRBJ1-1; 8 nucleotides agree with TRBD1. CDR3 length: 13 amino acids. Per germline, CDR1 SQVTM and CDR2 ANQGSEA. With 3 bases clipped from V and 1 base from J, the junction kept 1 base outside the gene matches. The CDR3 DNA follows: TGCAGCGTTGATACAGGGGGGAACACTGAAGCTTTCTTT. This translates into CSVDTGGNTEAFF.

CDR3 sequence reads: CASSLGSTGGSYEQYF. CDR3 bases: TGCGCCAGCAGCTTGGGCTCCACAGGGGGCTCCTACGAGCAGTACTTC. This chain connects TRBV5-1 to TRBJ2-7; 8 bases match TRBD1. CDR1 and CDR2 from the germline V gene are SGHRS and YFSETQ. The CDR3 extends over 16 amino acids. The ends lost 0 bases at V and 0 bases at J; junction bases unmatched: 5. Full variable domain (rest looked up from reference TRBV5-1 and TRBJ2-7): KAGVTQTPRYLIKTRGQQVTLSCSPISGHRSVSWYQQTPGQGLQFLFEYFSETQRNKGNFPGRFSGRQFSNSRSEMNVSTLELGDSALYLCASSLGSTGGSYEQYFGPGTRLTVT.

V gene TRBV5-1 combines with J gene TRBJ1-6; TRBD1 matches at 8 bases. The CDR3 runs to 14 residues. Per the germline V gene, CDR1 is SGHRS and CDR2 is YFSETQ. V lost 4 bases to trimming and J lost 9 bases; unmatched junction nucleotides: 6. CDR3 sequence reads: CASSADRDGSPLHF. CDR3 coding DNA: TGCGCCAGCAGCGCGGACAGGGATGGTTCACCCCTCCACTTT. Filled out from reference TRBV5-1 and TRBJ1-6, the complete variable domain reads KAGVTQTPRYLIKTRGQQVTLSCSPISGHRSVSWYQQTPGQGLQFLFEYFSETQRNKGNFPGRFSGRQFSNSRSEMNVSTLELGDSALYLCASSADRDGSPLHFGNGTRLTVT.

The rearrangement links TRBV5-1 to TRBJ2-5, with D perhaps TRBD1 (5 bases). The CDR3 has 14 amino acids. CDR1 SGHRS and CDR2 YFSETQ come from the germline V gene. V was shortened by 3 bases and J by 1 base, with 10 bases between the two germline ends. CDR3 nucleotides: TGCGCCAGCAGCTCGACAGATTCCCAAGAGACCCAGTACTTC. Protein product: CASSSTDSQETQYF.

This chain connects TRBV4-2 to TRBJ2-7, with 9 bases matching TRBD2. The CDR3 runs to 15 residues. V shed 4 bases, J shed 3 bases, and the junction held 7 bases outside the gene matches. Germline values: CDR1 LGHNA, CDR2 YNFKEQ. The CDR3 is CASSPMLAGVYEQYF. The CDR3 DNA reads as TGTGCCAGCAGCCCCATGTTAGCGGGAGTCTACGAGCAGTACTTC.

Points on this clone: The same CDR3 arises from other DNA sequences in this sample as well. This chain uses TRBV18 with TRBJ2-7; possibly TRBD1 for D (6 bases). Germline CDR1 and CDR2: KGHSH and LQKENI. There are 13 residues in the CDR3. Deletions cut 3 bases from V and 1 base from J, with 7 bases between. The CDR3 region has the DNA TGTGCCAGCTCACCTGGACAGTCCTACGAGCAGTACTTC. Its protein product is CASSPGQSYEQYF.

The genes are TRBV29-1 and TRBJ2-7, with D unclear. The CDR3 has 12 residues. Trimming pared 0 bases from V and 2 bases from J, leaving 5 bases between. CDR1 and CDR2 from the germline V gene are SQVTM and ANQGSEA. Written as DNA, the CDR3 is TGCAGCGTTGAAGAGGCAACCTACGAGCAGTACTTC. It encodes CSVEEATYEQYF.

The V gene is TRBV10-3, the J gene TRBJ1-1, with 7 bases identical to TRBD1. In germline, CDR1 is ENHRY, CDR2 SYGVKD. V lost 10 bases, J lost 3 bases, and 17 bases stayed unmatched. The CDR3 has 16 amino acids. The CDR3 region is CASTRGPLGKDTEAFF. The CDR3 DNA reads TGTGCCAGCACTAGGGGGCCCCTCGGTAAAGACACTGAAGCTTTCTTT.

V usage is TRBV5-1 and J usage is TRBJ2-6; 8 bases are a match to TRBD1. Trimming took 5 bases from V and 0 from J; bases not matched to a gene: 4. Germline V lookup: CDR1 SGHRS, CDR2 YFSETQ. There are 16 residues in the CDR3. CDR3 DNA: TGCGCCAGCAGACAGGGGGTCGTCTCTGGGGCCAACGTCCTGACTTTC. The encoded protein is CASRQGVVSGANVLTF.

J is TRBJ1-2 and V is TRBV28; possible D gene TRBD1, 5 bases. CDR1 is MDHEN, CDR2 SYDVKM, per germline. This CDR3 is built from 16 residues. Trimming removed 4 bases from V and 6 bases from J, with 21 bases in between. CDR3 coding DNA: TGTGCCAGCAGTTCTCCCTCGGGAAGGGACTCGGATGGCTACACCTTC. Its protein is CASSSPSGRDSDGYTF.

This clone was recorded a few times. V and J are TRBV29-1 and TRBJ2-7; 10 positions match TRBD2. Germline CDR1 and CDR2: SQVTM and ANQGSEA. The CDR3 totals 16 residues. V shed 4 bases, J shed 5 bases, and the junction held 14 bases outside the gene matches. The CDR3 DNA is TGCAGCGTTGCGGGACTAGCGACCCCCGGATTGGACGAGCAGTACTTC. Protein sequence: CSVAGLATPGLDEQYF.

This chain links TRBV3-1 (or the pseudogene TRBV3-2) with TRBJ2-7; 8 positions agree with TRBD2. This CDR3 contains 17 residues. After removal of 4 bases from V and 5 bases from J, the junction contained 16 bases not matched to a gene. Germline V CDR1 and CDR2: LGHDT, YNNKEL (reference sequence). The chain's CDR3 is CASSPQESGTSIHEQYF. The CDR3 nucleotides are TGTGCCAGCAGCCCCCAAGAGTCCGGGACTAGTATCCACGAGCAGTACTTC.

The chain carries TRBV7-9 and TRBJ1-1; a weak D match, TRBD1 (6 bases). V shed 5 bases and J shed 4 bases, with 14 bases lying between them. The CDR3 runs 14 residues. Germline lookup yields CDR1 SEHNR and CDR2 FQNEAQ (reference sequence). This chain's CDR3 is CASSPIVGGTEAFF. The DNA of the CDR3 is TGTGCCAGCAGCCCCATCGTAGGGGGCACTGAAGCTTTCTTT. Variable domain in full (rest from reference TRBV7-9 and TRBJ1-1): DTGVSQNPRHKITKRGQNVTFRCDPISEHNRLYWYRQTLGQGPEFLTYFQNEAQLEKSRLLSDRFSAERPKGSFSTLEIQRTEQGDSAMYLCASSPIVGGTEAFFGQGTRLTVV.

This chain links TRBV5-5 with TRBJ1-6, with 7 bases lining up with TRBD1. Trimming at V came to 2 bases and at J to 7 bases, leaving 6 bases not matched to a gene. CDR3 length equals 15 residues. The germline V gene has CDR1 SGHKS and CDR2 YYEKEE (reference sequence). The CDR3 reads CASSLIGTENSPLHF. CDR3 coding DNA: TGTGCCAGCAGCTTAATAGGGACAGAGAATTCACCCCTCCACTTT. The full variable domain, with the rest looked up from reference TRBV5-5 and TRBJ1-6, is DAGVTQSPTHLIKTRGQQVTLRCSPISGHKSVSWYQQVLGQGPQFIFQYYEKEERGRGNFPDRFSARQFPNYSSELNVNALLLGDSALYLCASSLIGTENSPLHFGNGTRLTVT.

Comments on this clone: This sample includes further DNA sequences coding for the same CDR3. The chain carries TRBV30 and TRBJ1-5; a possible D gene is TRBD1 (5 bases). The CDR3 sequence is 13 residues long. In germline, CDR1 is GTSNPN, CDR2 SVGIG (reference sequence). V shed 0 bases and J shed 5 bases, with 8 bases lying between them. The CDR3 protein is CAWSVGGDQPQHF. The DNA for the CDR3 is TGTGCCTGGAGTGTTGGGGGGGATCAGCCCCAGCATTTT.

The chain has TRBV18 and TRBJ2-1, with D possibly matching TRBD1 (5 bases). This CDR3 comprises 14 residues. V lost 2 bases and J 5 bases, leaving 10 bases between the germline ends. Germline V gene data show CDR1 as KGHSH and CDR2 as LQKENI. The CDR3, as DNA: TGTGCCAGCTCACCATCGGCAGGGAACAATGAGCAGTTCTTC. It codes for CASSPSAGNNEQFF.

The CDR3 region has the DNA TGTGCCAGCAGCTTAGCGTTGGCTTTCTCTGGAAACACCATATATTTT. Its translation is CASSLALAFSGNTIYF. The rearrangement links TRBV7-2 to TRBJ1-3; D not certain. V lost 0 bases and J lost 0, with 9 bases in between. Germline V gene data show CDR1 as SGHTA and CDR2 as FQGNSA. This CDR3 has 16 amino acids. Full variable domain (missing parts from reference TRBV7-2 and TRBJ1-3): GAGVSQSPSNKVTEKGKDVELRCDPISGHTALYWYRQSLGQGLEFLIYFQGNSAPDKSGLPSDRFSAERTGGSVSTLTIQRTQQEDSAVYLCASSLALAFSGNTIYFGEGSWLTVV.

The chain has TRBV6-6 and TRBJ2-1, with 11 bases fitting TRBD2. This CDR3 has 17 amino acids. Germline CDR1 MNHNY, CDR2 SVGAGI (reference sequence). V lost 5 bases to trimming and J lost 1 base; unmatched junction nucleotides: 7. The CDR3 loop reads CASSPFSGRDSYNEQFF. CDR3 DNA sequence: TGTGCCAGCAGTCCCTTTAGCGGGAGGGATTCCTACAATGAGCAGTTCTTC.

The chain uses TRBV18 and TRBJ2-7, with D perhaps TRBD1 (6 bases). Trimming removed 6 bases at V and 6 bases at J, with 15 bases between. CDR3 size: 13 residues. CDR1 KGHSH and CDR2 LQKENI come from the germline V gene. The CDR3 is CASSSTGSLEQYF. CDR3 DNA: TGTGCCAGCTCTTCGACAGGAAGCCTCGAGCAGTACTTC. The full variable domain, in which reference TRBV18 and TRBJ2-7 provide the parts outside the CDR3, is NAGVMQNPRHLVRRRGQEARLRCSPMKGHSHVYWYRQLPEEGLKFMVYLQKENIIDESGMPKERFSAEFPKEGPSILRIQQVVRGDSAAYFCASSSTGSLEQYFGPGTRLTVT.

The chain employs TRBV5-1 and TRBJ2-1; 8 nucleotides align to TRBD2. V lost 2 bases and J lost 8; bases outside the gene matches: 9. From germline, CDR1 is SGHRS and CDR2 YFSETQ. CDR3 size: 15 residues. For the CDR3, the DNA is TGCGCCAGCAGCTTAACCGGGAGGGGAATCCATGAGCAGTTCTTC. This gives the protein CASSLTGRGIHEQFF.

The chain uses TRBV5-1 and TRBJ1-3, with TRBD1 matching 10 bases. The germline gives CDR1 SGHRS, CDR2 YFSETQ. The trim removed 3 bases at V and 2 bases at J, leaving 5 bases unmatched. The CDR3 contains 16 residues. The CDR3 region is CASSSSGTGAGNTIYF. CDR3 nucleotides: TGCGCCAGCAGCTCTTCCGGGACAGGGGCTGGAAACACCATATATTTT.

The rearrangement links TRBV10-2 to TRBJ2-3; 9 bases map to TRBD2. The CDR3 loop spans 15 amino acids. The V and J ends lost 2 bases and 1 base, in that order; junction bases with no gene match: 1. Germline V gene sequence: CDR1 WSHSY, CDR2 SAAADI. DNA for the CDR3: TGCGCCAGCAGTGAGCAGCGGGGGGGCACAGATACGCAGTATTTT. Residues: CASSEQRGGTDTQYF.

V gene TRBV7-9 combines with J gene TRBJ2-5; 8 bases map to TRBD1. The CDR3 runs to 13 residues. In germline, CDR1 is SEHNR, CDR2 FQNEAQ (reference sequence). Trimming at V came to 8 bases and at J to 4 bases, leaving 6 bases not matched to a gene. CDR3: CASGATGVETQYF. The CDR3 coding sequence is TGTGCCAGCGGGGCGACAGGGGTAGAGACCCAGTACTTC.

The table lists this clone with a count of one. J is TRBJ2-5 and V is TRBV2; the D is unclear. V was trimmed by 6 bases and J by 2 bases, leaving 10 bases between them. Germline V gene data show CDR1 as SNHLY and CDR2 as FYNNEI. The CDR3 totals 13 residues. The CDR3 DNA reads TGTGCCAGCAGCTACCCTCTTCAAGAGACCCAGTACTTC. This gives the protein CASSYPLQETQYF. Based on the CDR3 plus reference TRBV2 and TRBJ2-5, the full variable domain is EPEVTQTPSHQVTQMGQEVILRCVPISNHLYFYWYRQILGQKVEFLVSFYNNEISEKSEIFDDQFSVERPDGSNFTLKIRSTKLEDSAMYFCASSYPLQETQYFGPGTRLLVL.

The chain couples TRBV29-1 to TRBJ2-7; D possibly corresponds to TRBD2 (6 bases). V shed 7 bases and J shed 3 bases, with 10 bases lying between them. In germline, CDR1 is SQVTM, CDR2 ANQGSEA. The length of the CDR3 is 11 residues. CDR3 bases: TGCAGCGCTGGGCGGGGCTACGAGCAGTACTTC. It specifies CSAGRGYEQYF.

CDR3 loop: CASSFPNRDRQETQYF. Written as DNA, the CDR3 is TGTGCCAGCAGTTTCCCGAACCGGGACAGACAAGAGACCCAGTACTTC. The gene calls are TRBV6-6 and TRBJ2-5; TRBD1 matches 7 bases. Looked up from germline, CDR1 is MNHNY and CDR2 is SVGAGI (reference sequence). This CDR3 contains 16 residues. With 4 bases clipped from V and 2 bases from J, the junction kept 10 bases outside the gene matches.